This record covers a single T cell receptor beta chain. This clone was observed a handful of times. Its antigen is currently not known. Nothing much larger sits one base from this clone, and base qualities are not available. TCRbeta CDR3 regions were amplified from genomic DNA using the immunoSEQ Assay, a bias-controlled multiplex PCR. The study's processing was this. The number of nucleated cells in each sample was estimated by amplification of reference gene primers within the assay. To quantify the absolute abundance of each unique TCRbeta CDR3 rearrangement, sequence reads were collapsed and filtered. For each sample, productive Simpson clonality was calculated as the square root of Simpson's diversity index across productive rearrangements. This immuneACCESS table, as held by TCRdb, lists in-frame sequences with V and J called but not all clones. Of the missing ones, under half trace to an unresolved V gene in checked studies; the others have no known cause. The D gene and trimming were derived from the DNA, and the V and J assignments and clone size from that table. Recorded for this sample are approximately 190,000 clones; 75% to 90% of them occurred a single time. The ten largest clones capture under 8% of the sample.

The germline V gene (reference sequence) yields MNHNY for CDR1 and SVGAGI for CDR2. The CDR3 goes from the cysteine to the phenylalanine over 14 residues. The CDR3 DNA has 42 bases and is translated from base 1. V drops 2 bases and J drops 3 bases, leaving 8 bases in between. Each collaborating institution followed its own protocols to collect whole blood in K2EDTA tubes. For TCRbeta analysis, collaborators shipped samples as frozen whole blood, isolated PBMCs, or DNA extracted from either of those sample types. These data are taken from a study of blood T cell repertoires in COVID-19 (dated by TCRdb to the early 2020s). Notes on the research overall: Collaborator samples came from the United States, Italy and Spain and covered acute and convalescent phases of COVID-19. The material from the prospective study consisted of cDNA or gDNA derived from T cells, B-cell-depleted T cells, or PBMCs. Deeply sampled blood TCRbeta repertoires from subjects exposed to, actively infected with, or recovered from COVID-19 were included in the dataset. A freely available public database, intended as a resource for researchers studying the immune response to SARS-CoV-2, is where the repertoires were released. Samples were obtained from the ongoing ImmuneRACE study (first 160 participants) and from roughly 1,300 subjects provided by 6 global collaborators. Nearly every sample came with metadata listing a de-identified subject ID, COVID-19 status, age in years and sex. Where available, HLA class I and class II types were obtained from metadata supplied by the sample provider rather than from assay-based typing.

Overall study outcomes, separate from this receptor: How much clinical and demographic metadata was included differed by source and by participant, and the metadata was provided uncurated.

The source of this sequence is a man aged 60 to 75 with acute or convalescent COVID-19. Rearrangement joined TRBV6-6 to TRBJ1-5, with an unclear D gene assignment. Sequenced: peripheral blood. The DNA is as follows: TGTGCCAGCAGTTACGCGGGATACAATCAGCCCCAGCATTTT. This is translated as CASSYAGYNQPQHF.